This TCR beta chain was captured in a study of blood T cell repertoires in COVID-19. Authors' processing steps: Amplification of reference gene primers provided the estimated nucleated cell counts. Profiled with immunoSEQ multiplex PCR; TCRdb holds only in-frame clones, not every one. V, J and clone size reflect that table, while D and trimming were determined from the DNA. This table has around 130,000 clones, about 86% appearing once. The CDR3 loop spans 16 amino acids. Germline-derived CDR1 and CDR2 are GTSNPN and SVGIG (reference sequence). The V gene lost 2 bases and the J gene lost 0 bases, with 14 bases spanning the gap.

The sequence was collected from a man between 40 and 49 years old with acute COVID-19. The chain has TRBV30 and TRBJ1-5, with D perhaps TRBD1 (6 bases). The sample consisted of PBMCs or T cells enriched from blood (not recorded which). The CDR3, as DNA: TGTGCCTGGAGTAGGGGGTCCGCTTATAGCAATCAGCCCCAGCATTTT. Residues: CAWSRGSAYSNQPQHF.